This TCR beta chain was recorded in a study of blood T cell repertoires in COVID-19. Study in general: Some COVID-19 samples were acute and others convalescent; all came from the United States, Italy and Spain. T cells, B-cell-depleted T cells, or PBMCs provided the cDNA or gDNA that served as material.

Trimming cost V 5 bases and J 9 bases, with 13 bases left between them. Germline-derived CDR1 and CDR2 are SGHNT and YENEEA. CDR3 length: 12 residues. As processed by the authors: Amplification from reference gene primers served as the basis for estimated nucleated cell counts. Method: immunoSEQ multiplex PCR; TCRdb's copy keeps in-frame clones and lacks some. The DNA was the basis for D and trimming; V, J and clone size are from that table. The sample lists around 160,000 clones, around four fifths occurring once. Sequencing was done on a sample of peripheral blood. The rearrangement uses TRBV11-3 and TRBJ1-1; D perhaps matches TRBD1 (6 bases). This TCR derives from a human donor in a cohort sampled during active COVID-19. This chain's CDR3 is CASSHGQQKAFF. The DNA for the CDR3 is TGTGCCAGCAGCCACGGACAGCAAAAAGCTTTCTTT.